The next 2 T cell receptor beta chains were all read from a single sample in a study of CD4 T cells in relation to SARS-CoV-2 and coronaviruses. Antigens of these TCRs are unknown. The method was immunoSEQ multiplex PCR; TCRdb's version includes in-frame clones alone and lacks a portion of them. The sample consists of roughly 25,000 clones, roughly four fifths of them appearing once. The unexposed donors gave CD4+ T cells in about 2011-2019, prior to COVID-19. After roughly 9 days of culture, CD4+ T cells were isolated. Sequenced material: CD4+ T cells from PBMCs, cultured in vitro. These receptors all come from a human donor in good health.

V is TRBV27 and J is TRBJ1-6; 10 bases are a match to TRBD1. The CDR3 is made up of 17 amino acids. V lost 5 bases and J lost 9; bases outside the gene matches: 13. CDR1 MNHEY and CDR2 SMNVEV come from the germline V gene (reference sequence). The CDR3 here is CASSRRDGTGDRSPLHF. The CDR3 region has the DNA TGTGCCAGCAGTCGTCGGGACGGGACAGGGGATCGTTCACCCCTCCACTTT.

This clone was detected only a few times. The V call is TRBV3-1 (or the pseudogene TRBV3-2), the J call TRBJ2-7; 11 bases are shared with TRBD2. J lost 6 bases, V lost 3 bases, and 1 base had no gene match. The CDR3 is 13 residues long. Germline V lookup: CDR1 LGHDT, CDR2 YNNKEL (reference sequence). The CDR3 sequence is CASSQGTSGEQYF. The CDR3 nucleotides are TGTGCCAGCAGCCAGGGGACTAGCGGCGAGCAGTACTTC.